The present T cell receptor (beta chain) was sequenced within a study of blood T cell repertoires in COVID-19. Original data processing: Counts of nucleated cells, estimated from reference gene primer amplification, were obtained. The method was immunoSEQ multiplex PCR; TCRdb's version includes in-frame clones alone and lacks a portion of them. That table gives V, J and clone size, and the DNA gave D and trimming. The sample lists 250,000 to 350,000 clones, 70% to 90% occurring once. Enrolled through a virtual design, the participants were between roughly 18 and 100 years of age and came from about two dozen US areas. Participant reports of clinical history set cohort assignment. Each recovered donor of Cohort 3 presented with two negative PCRs, clearance, or symptom resolution. Germline V lookup: CDR1 ENHRY, CDR2 SYGVKD. CDR3 size: 14 residues. Losses at the gene ends were 3 bases for V and 6 bases for J; bases not matched to a gene: 6.

This clone has more than one count but fewer than ten. The sequencing input was PBMCs or T cells enriched from blood (not recorded which). The chain is built from TRBV10-3 and TRBJ2-7; 9 bases agree with TRBD1. This receptor was obtained from a woman aged 30 to 39 who had recovered from COVID-19. The DNA for the CDR3 is TGTGCCATCAGTGATGGGACAGGGAAGTTCGAGCAGTACTTC. Protein: CAISDGTGKFEQYF.